Detailed here is one T cell receptor (beta chain). This sample is part of a study of blood T cell repertoires in COVID-19. Study in general: The samples span acute and convalescent COVID-19 from the United States, Italy and Spain. Sample material is recorded as cDNA or gDNA derived from T cells, B-cell-depleted T cells, or PBMCs.

Assay: immunoSEQ multiplex PCR; the TCRdb copy retains only in-frame clones and omits some. The table records about 180,000 clones, more than 75% of them present only once. Researchers sorted participants into cohorts using their self-reported clinical history. The sequenced sample was PBMCs or T cells enriched from blood (not recorded which). This TCR came from a woman aged 50 to 65 who had recovered from COVID-19.

The CDR3: CAWGRANTGELFF. CDR3 nucleotides: TGTGCCTGGGGCCGCGCGAACACCGGGGAGCTGTTTTTT. The V call is TRBV30, the J call TRBJ2-2; D not resolved. CDR3 length equals 13 residues. The V gene lost 5 bases and the J gene lost 0 bases, with 7 bases spanning the gap. CDR1 GTSNPN and CDR2 SVGIG come from the germline V gene (reference sequence).